The rows below give T cell receptor beta chains drawn from one sample of a study of blood T cell repertoires in COVID-19. Only in-frame clones appear in the TCRdb table, and some are missing; sequencing was by immunoSEQ multiplex PCR. The data show some 8,000 clones, around 79% seen once. Sample: peripheral blood. All receptors derive from a human donor in a cohort sampled during active COVID-19. Both conserved end residues are part of each CDR3. Each record gives: D gene, clone size, V gene, J gene, CDR3 protein, CDR3 DNA. The D gene is left open where the match is weak. Clone size, where shown, is once, few, many, or a class for clones that have expanded.

TRBD2	once	TRBV10-3	TRBJ2-1	CAISEGAGTNEQFF	TGTGCCATCAGTGAGGGAGCGGGAACCAATGAGCAGTTCTTC
.	few	TRBV24-1	TRBJ2-2	CATSDFSGFGATGELFF	TGTGCCACCAGTGATTTTTCGGGTTTTGGTGCCACCGGGGAGCTGTTTTTT
TRBD1	.	TRBV4-2	TRBJ1-2	CASSQGQNYGYTF	TGTGCCAGCAGCCAGGGACAGAACTATGGCTACACCTTC
.	.	TRBV12-5	TRBJ2-7	CASGLGSQGPFEQYF	TGTGCTAGTGGTTTGGGGTCTCAGGGCCCCTTCGAGCAGTACTTC
TRBD2	.	TRBV5-5	TRBJ2-7	CASSGGTSGIYEQYF	TGTGCCAGCAGCGGAGGGACTAGCGGGATCTACGAGCAGTACTTC
.	.	TRBV4-1	TRBJ2-3	CASSQEEGAGRSTDTQYF	TGCGCCAGCAGCCAAGAAGAAGGGGCGGGAAGGAGCACAGATACGCAGTATTTT
TRBD1	.	TRBV12-3/TRBV12-4	TRBJ2-7	CASGQGAYEQYF	TGTGCCAGCGGACAGGGGGCCTACGAGCAGTACTTC
.	.	TRBV7-8	TRBJ1-1	CASSLGLLNTEAFF	TGTGCCAGCAGCTTAGGACTGTTGAACACTGAAGCTTTCTTT
.	.	TRBV7-9	TRBJ2-5	CASSLGVRETQYF	TGTGCCAGCAGCTTAGGGGTGAGGGAGACCCAGTACTTC
.	.	TRBV6-5	TRBJ2-2	CASSYRVGRKLFF	TGTGCCAGCAGTTACCGGGTCGGTCGAAAGCTGTTTTTT
TRBD2	.	TRBV13	TRBJ2-1	CASSLGIAGALGHEQFF	TGTGCCAGCAGCTTAGGTATAGCGGGAGCCCTCGGCCATGAGCAGTTCTTC
TRBD1	few	TRBV7-2	TRBJ2-7	CASSSTGKAYEQYF	TGTGCCAGCAGCTCGACAGGGAAGGCCTACGAGCAGTACTTC
TRBD1	.	TRBV4-2	TRBJ2-3	CASSLGDRGRSTDTQYF	TGTGCCAGCAGCCTCGGGGACAGGGGGCGAAGCACAGATACGCAGTATTTT
TRBD2	.	TRBV7-2	TRBJ2-7	CASSPKLAGGLQYF	TGTGCCAGCAGCCCGAAGCTAGCGGGAGGGTTACAGTACTTC
.	.	TRBV6-5	TRBJ1-2	CASSYTVGGVDGYTF	TGTGCCAGCAGTTACACGGTCGGGGGAGTAGATGGCTACACCTTC
.	few	TRBV11-2	TRBJ2-7	CASSWGRAYEQYF	TGTGCCAGCAGCTGGGGCCGGGCCTACGAGCAGTACTTC
TRBD2	.	TRBV7-9	TRBJ2-1	CATSTSGRQGEQFF	TGTGCCACCTCAACTAGCGGGAGACAGGGTGAGCAGTTCTTC
.	.	TRBV19	TRBJ2-3	CASLDSTDTQYF	TGTGCCAGCCTTGACTCCACAGATACGCAGTATTTT
.	once	TRBV28	TRBJ2-7	CASSLVGILSSYEQYF	TGTGCCAGCAGTTTGGTCGGTATTTTGTCCTCCTACGAGCAGTACTTC
TRBD1	.	TRBV10-2	TRBJ1-1	CASSTGQENTEAFF	TGCGCCAGCTCAACCGGACAGGAGAACACTGAAGCTTTCTTT
TRBD2	.	TRBV9	TRBJ2-2	CASSVGLAGTGELFF	TGTGCCAGCAGCGTAGGCCTAGCGGGAACCGGGGAGCTGTTTTTT
.	.	TRBV24-1	TRBJ2-2	CATRGGRGTGELFF	TGTGCCACCAGGGGGGGGCGCGGGACCGGGGAGCTGTTTTTT
.	.	TRBV6-2/TRBV6-3	TRBJ1-5	CASSTYDRPNQPQHF	TGTGCCAGCAGTACCTACGACAGGCCTAATCAGCCCCAGCATTTT
.	once	TRBV9	TRBJ2-3	CASSVGLASTDTQYF	TGTGCCAGCAGCGTAGGGCTAGCAAGCACAGATACGCAGTATTTT
TRBD2	.	TRBV28	TRBJ2-4	CASSRGTTRGDIQYF	TGTGCCAGCAGCCGTGGGACCACCCGGGGGGACATTCAGTACTTC
.	.	TRBV27	TRBJ1-6	CASSLSTGSSYNSPLHF	TGTGCCAGCAGTTTATCGACGGGGAGCTCCTATAATTCACCCCTCCACTTT
TRBD1	few	TRBV13	TRBJ2-7	CASSRGQGLVEQYF	TGTGCCAGCAGCCGAGGACAGGGTTTAGTCGAGCAGTACTTC
TRBD2	.	TRBV9	TRBJ2-7	CASSPQNGLAGYEQYF	TGTGCCAGCAGCCCCCAGAATGGACTAGCAGGCTACGAGCAGTACTTC
TRBD1	.	TRBV10-3	TRBJ2-3	CAIRMGGRGRADTQYF	TGTGCCATCAGGATGGGGGGCAGGGGGCGGGCAGATACGCAGTATTTT
TRBD2	.	TRBV18	TRBJ2-1	CASSPRGGTEQFF	TGTGCCAGCTCTCCCCGGGGAGGGACTGAGCAGTTCTTC
.	.	TRBV11-1	TRBJ1-4	CASSLSHGPEREKLFF	TGTGCCAGCAGCTTATCACACGGCCCCGAGAGGGAAAAACTGTTTTTT
.	once	TRBV6-1	TRBJ2-1	CASSEAGGNNEQFF	TGTGCCAGCAGTGAAGCAGGCGGGAACAATGAGCAGTTCTTC
.	.	TRBV7-9	TRBJ2-5	CASSLGPPEETQYF	TGTGCCAGCAGCTTAGGGCCCCCCGAAGAGACCCAGTACTTC
.	once	TRBV7-6	TRBJ2-5	CASSLGQKGVETQYF	TGTGCCAGCAGCTTAGGGCAAAAGGGGGTCGAGACCCAGTACTTC
TRBD2	.	TRBV7-2	TRBJ2-1	CASSSSGRSYNEQFF	TGTGCCAGCAGCTCTAGCGGGCGCTCCTACAATGAGCAGTTCTTC
.	.	TRBV9	TRBJ2-3	CASSVDGNGDTQYF	TGTGCCAGCAGCGTAGACGGGAACGGAGATACGCAGTATTTT
TRBD2	.	TRBV28	TRBJ2-7	CASSISGIGSYEQYF	TGTGCCAGCAGTATAAGCGGGATAGGTTCCTACGAGCAGTACTTC
.	.	TRBV7-9	TRBJ2-3	CASSTGRRAEPRAWGTDTQYF	TGTGCCAGCAGCACTGGGCGGCGCGCGGAGCCGCGGGCCTGGGGCACAGATACGCAGTATTTT
.	.	TRBV9	TRBJ1-3	CASSVAGGNTIYF	TGTGCCAGCAGCGTAGCCGGTGGAAACACCATATATTTT
.	.	TRBV13	TRBJ2-5	CASSLASQETQYF	TGTGCCAGCAGCTTAGCCAGCCAAGAGACCCAGTACTTC
.	.	TRBV6-6	TRBJ1-5	CASSPRAGGRLNQPQHF	TGTGCCAGCAGTCCCCGCGCGGGGGGCCGCCTCAATCAGCCCCAGCATTTT
.	large	TRBV10-1	TRBJ1-5	CASRDTVRVAQPQHF	TGCGCCAGCAGGGATACAGTCAGGGTAGCCCAGCCCCAGCATTTT
.	.	TRBV13	TRBJ2-5	CASSLRGRETQYF	TGTGCCAGCAGCCTTAGGGGGAGAGAGACCCAGTACTTC
.	.	TRBV28	TRBJ2-3	CASTSGGLHTDTQYF	TGTGCCAGCACGTCAGGGGGACTTCACACAGATACGCAGTATTTT
TRBD1	.	TRBV27	TRBJ2-7	CASSLRGQGATYEQYF	TGTGCCAGCAGTTTAAGGGGGCAGGGGGCTACCTACGAGCAGTACTTC
TRBD2	.	TRBV7-2	TRBJ2-3	CASSAGRGSTDTQYF	TGTGCCAGCAGCGCCGGGAGGGGAAGCACAGATACGCAGTATTTT
TRBD2	.	TRBV7-8	TRBJ2-2	CASSLRRGSTGELFF	TGTGCCAGCAGCCTGCGGCGGGGGAGTACCGGGGAGCTGTTTTTT
.	.	TRBV27	TRBJ2-5	CASGQNRDWTQYF	TGTGCCAGCGGCCAAAACAGGGATTGGACCCAGTACTTC
TRBD2	few	TRBV4-1	TRBJ2-3	CASSQGLASTDTQYF	TGCGCCAGCAGCCAGGGACTAGCTAGCACAGATACGCAGTATTTT
TRBD1	.	TRBV28	TRBJ1-5	CASTFDRVYGNQPQHF	TGTGCCAGCACCTTCGACAGGGTTTATGGCAATCAGCCCCAGCATTTT
.	few	TRBV2	TRBJ2-2	CASRDRELFF	TGTGCCAGCAGGGACAGGGAGCTGTTTTTT
.	.	TRBV21-1	TRBJ1-5	CASSKERARCQPQHF	TGTGCCAGCAGCAAAGAAAGAGCCCGTTGTCAGCCCCAGCATTTT